This TCR beta chain derives from a study of tumor-infiltrating lymphocytes in primary liver carcinoma. Overall study: Sequencing of the samples generated roughly 3.65 to 7.5 million productive TCRbeta reads, with similar yields across tissue types. Overall study findings and caveats: Whereas tumor region pairs overlapped more, tumor-adjacent and tumor-blood pairs overlapped less.

This clonotype was counted at least ten times. What it binds is unknown. CDR3 length: 13 residues. V lost 0 bases, J lost 6 bases, and 9 bases lay in between. Production of TCR beta cDNA used approximately 0.45 ug total RNA together with a constant-region primer. Each TCR beta library was derived from three nested multiplex PCR rounds that employed slightly modified ARM-PCR. Two initial PCR rounds of approximately 10 cycles each paired TRBV1-TRBV30 forward primers with a C-beta reverse primer. TCRdb reprocessed the multiplex PCR reads via MiXCR and lists one record per CDR3 protein. The data contain 300,000 to 350,000 distinct CDR3 sequences, about 65% of them singletons. RNA isolated from unsorted whole blood supplied the blood RNA, with germline DNA also extracted. Chronic HBV infection, untreated so far, was present in the patients.

The rearrangement links TRBV12-3 or TRBV12-4 to TRBJ2-7, with D unclear. The receptor was derived from a middle-aged man with primary liver carcinoma and hepatitis B virus infection. The sequenced material came from peripheral blood. The CDR3 DNA is TGTGCCAGCAGTTTAGCGCCCACAACCGAGCAGTACTTC. Translated: CASSLAPTTEQYF.